These 29 T cell receptor beta chains originate from one sample sequenced in a study of blood T cell repertoires in COVID-19. Method: immunoSEQ multiplex PCR; TCRdb's copy keeps in-frame clones and lacks some. The sample carries about 68,000 clones, 84% recorded once. Sequencing was performed on peripheral blood. The receptors originated from a man aged 50 to 60 with active COVID-19.

This clone was counted between two and nine times. V usage is TRBV5-4 and J usage is TRBJ2-1; TRBD2 matches 9 bases. Germline V gene lookup returns CDR1 SGHNT and CDR2 YYREEE (reference sequence). The trim removed 2 bases at V and 1 base at J, leaving 1 base unmatched. The CDR3 has 15 amino acids. The chain's CDR3 is CASSFSGSSYNEQFF. The CDR3 nucleotides read TGTGCCAGCAGCTTTAGCGGGAGTTCCTACAATGAGCAGTTCTTC.

The rearrangement links TRBV5-1 to TRBJ1-1; D possibly corresponds to TRBD1 (6 bases). The germline V and J ends were trimmed by 7 bases and 1 base, with 17 bases remaining between them. Germline V lookup: CDR1 SGHRS, CDR2 YFSETQ. This CDR3 has 15 amino acids. CDR3 loop: CASLPRSGANTEAFF. CDR3 DNA: TGCGCCAGCCTCCCCCGGTCAGGGGCGAACACTGAAGCTTTCTTT.

The chain is built from TRBV6-1 and TRBJ2-5; 7 nucleotides agree with TRBD1. The germline V gene has CDR1 MNHNS and CDR2 SASEGT. Trimming removed 3 bases from V and 5 bases from J; junction bases left unmatched: 12. This CDR3 spans 16 amino acids. As DNA, the CDR3 is TGTGCCAGCAGTGACACAGGGGATTGGTTGTGGGAGACCCAGTACTTC. As protein: CASSDTGDWLWETQYF.

This chain uses TRBV12-3 or TRBV12-4 with TRBJ1-2, with D hard to call. The CDR3 extends over 13 amino acids. The V and J ends lost 4 bases and 9 bases respectively, with 15 bases between them. CDR3 amino acids: CASSSLTSFSYTF. CDR3 sequence (DNA): TGTGCCAGCAGTTCTCTCACAAGTTTCAGCTACACCTTC.

This sequence joins TRBV30 and TRBJ2-3; 9 nucleotides align to TRBD2. V dropped 2 bases and J dropped 10; count of bases not matched to a gene: 4. Germline V gives CDR1 GTSNPN, CDR2 SVGIG (reference sequence). This CDR3 region has 12 residues. This CDR3 reads CAWSSSGSAQYF. As DNA, the CDR3 is TGTGCCTGGAGTAGTAGCGGGAGTGCGCAGTATTTT.

J is TRBJ2-7 and V is TRBV7-8; 7 bases align to TRBD1. Germline CDR1 is SGHVS and CDR2 is FQNEAQ. Trimming at V came to 1 base and at J to 3 bases, leaving 6 bases not matched to a gene. The CDR3 loop spans 15 amino acids. Here the CDR3 DNA reads TGTGCCAGCAGCTTAGACCGACAGGGCTTCTACGAGCAGTACTTC. It yields the protein CASSLDRQGFYEQYF.

CDR3 residues: CASSPWGTGSVGEKLFF. DNA of the CDR3: TGTGCCAGCAGCCCCTGGGGGACAGGGTCAGTTGGTGAAAAACTGTTTTTT. V and J are TRBV9 and TRBJ1-4; TRBD1 matches 9 bases. This CDR3 has 17 residues. After removal of 4 bases from V and 7 bases from J, the junction contained 14 bases not matched to a gene. Per the germline V gene, CDR1 is SGDLS and CDR2 is YYNGEE. Full variable domain (remainder filled in from reference TRBV9 and TRBJ1-4): DSGVTQTPKHLITATGQRVTLRCSPRSGDLSVYWYQQSLDQGLQFLIQYYNGEERAKGNILERFSAQQFPDLHSELNLSSLELGDSALYFCASSPWGTGSVGEKLFFGSGTQLSVL.

This chain links TRBV7-6 with TRBJ2-7, with D possibly matching TRBD2 (6 bases). V was clipped by 1 base and J by 10 bases, with 14 bases between them. The CDR3 contains 13 residues. Germline CDR1 is SGHVS and CDR2 is FNYEAQ. The CDR3 DNA reads TGTGCCAGCAGCTTAGAACCGGGACTGGTCCAGTACTTC. Protein sequence: CASSLEPGLVQYF.

The V call is TRBV9, the J call TRBJ1-1; 7 nucleotides align to TRBD1. The junction had 3 bases not matched to a gene; V was cut back by 4 bases and J by 3 bases. This CDR3 is built from 13 residues. In germline, CDR1 is SGDLS, CDR2 YYNGEE. The CDR3 region is CASSPTGYTEAFF. The CDR3 DNA sequence: TGTGCCAGCAGCCCGACAGGGTACACTGAAGCTTTCTTT.

The gene calls are TRBV3-1 (or the pseudogene TRBV3-2) and TRBJ2-7, with TRBD2 as a possible D gene (7 bases). CDR1 and CDR2 (germline): LGHDT, YNNKEL (reference sequence). CDR3 length: 13 residues. Trimming removed 1 base at V and 5 bases at J, with 9 bases between. CDR3 loop: CASSQGGGHEQYF. The CDR3 bases are TGTGCCAGCAGCCAAGGGGGGGGCCACGAGCAGTACTTC.

The chain employs TRBV29-1 and TRBJ2-1; 7 bases fit TRBD2. The trim removed 0 bases at V and 1 base at J, leaving 6 bases unmatched. The CDR3 is made up of 16 amino acids. Germline V lookup: CDR1 SQVTM, CDR2 ANQGSEA. The CDR3 loop reads CSVEDSSGASYNEQFF. Written as DNA, the CDR3 is TGCAGCGTTGAAGATTCAAGCGGGGCATCCTACAATGAGCAGTTCTTC.

V gene TRBV14 combines with J gene TRBJ2-7, with TRBD2 matching 14 bases. There are 16 residues in the CDR3. CDR1 is SGHDN and CDR2 is FVKESK in the germline V gene. The V and J ends lost 8 bases and 6 bases, in that order; junction bases with no gene match: 12. The CDR3 loop reads CASSGTSGSFPGEQYF. The DNA of the CDR3 is TGTGCCAGCTCCGGGACTAGCGGGAGTTTCCCCGGCGAGCAGTACTTC.

J is TRBJ1-1 and V is TRBV3-1 (or the pseudogene TRBV3-2), with a tentative D call TRBD1 (5 bases). Trimming stripped 0 bases from V and 4 bases from J, with 9 bases between. Germline V lookup: CDR1 LGHDT, CDR2 YNNKEL (reference sequence). The CDR3 contains 14 residues. The CDR3 is CASSQDRGGTEAFF. In nucleotides, the CDR3 is TGTGCCAGCAGCCAAGACCGGGGGGGCACTGAAGCTTTCTTT.

This chain joins TRBV2 and TRBJ2-7, with TRBD1 matching over 10 bases. With 7 bases clipped from V and 3 bases from J, the junction kept 3 bases outside the gene matches. The CDR3 totals 13 residues. Looked up from germline, CDR1 is SNHLY and CDR2 is FYNNEI. Here the CDR3 DNA reads TGTGCCAGCATCGGGACAGGGGACTACGAGCAGTACTTC. It is translated as CASIGTGDYEQYF.

This rearrangement joins TRBV5-1 to TRBJ2-3; TRBD1 matches at 8 bases. V was pared by 4 bases and J by 1 base, with 2 bases of the junction left unmatched. The CDR3 spans 14 residues. Germline assignment: CDR1 SGHRS and CDR2 YFSETQ. Here the CDR3 reads CASSGTGGTDTQYF. The CDR3 nucleotides are TGCGCCAGCAGCGGGACAGGAGGCACAGATACGCAGTATTTT. Full variable domain (missing parts from reference TRBV5-1 and TRBJ2-3): KAGVTQTPRYLIKTRGQQVTLSCSPISGHRSVSWYQQTPGQGLQFLFEYFSETQRNKGNFPGRFSGRQFSNSRSEMNVSTLELGDSALYLCASSGTGGTDTQYFGPGTRLTVL.

This chain links TRBV5-1 with TRBJ2-7, with D maybe TRBD1 (5 bases). The V end lost 4 bases, the J end lost 4 bases, and 15 bases lay between the germline ends. The germline V gene has CDR1 SGHRS and CDR2 YFSETQ. The CDR3 runs to 14 residues. The CDR3 nucleotides read TGCGCCAGCAGCCCCCCAGGGCCCTTTTACGAGCAGTACTTC. It is translated as CASSPPGPFYEQYF.

This chain uses TRBV2 with TRBJ2-1, with 11 bases fitting TRBD2. The trim removed 6 bases at V and 7 bases at J, leaving 11 bases unmatched. The length of the CDR3 is 16 residues. CDR1 SNHLY and CDR2 FYNNEI come from the germline V gene. The CDR3 protein is CASRLWVAGGPNEQFF. Written as DNA, the CDR3 is TGTGCCAGCAGACTGTGGGTAGCGGGGGGGCCAAATGAGCAGTTCTTC.

The chain carries TRBV10-3 and TRBJ2-1; 12 nucleotides match TRBD2. The CDR3 has 17 amino acids. The V gene end was trimmed by 2 bases and the J gene end by 6 bases; junction bases not matched to a gene: 8. Germline V lookup: CDR1 ENHRY, CDR2 SYGVKD. The CDR3 bases are TGTGCCATCAGTGAGGCGACTAGCGGGAGTAAGGGCAATGAGCAGTTCTTC. This sequence encodes CAISEATSGSKGNEQFF.

The chain combines TRBV13 with TRBJ1-2; 7 bases are shared with TRBD1. Germline V lookup: CDR1 PRHDT, CDR2 FYEKMQ (reference sequence). CDR3 length: 15 amino acids. The V gene end was trimmed by 1 base and the J gene end by 2 bases; junction bases not matched to a gene: 4. In DNA form, the CDR3 reads TGTGCCAGCAGCTTAGAGACAGGGTCCAACTATGGCTACACCTTC. This gives the protein CASSLETGSNYGYTF.

The chain uses TRBV24-1 and TRBJ1-4; a weak D match, TRBD1 (6 bases). Looked up from germline, CDR1 is KGHDR and CDR2 is SFDVKD. The CDR3 totals 13 residues. V lost 3 bases to trimming and J lost 16 bases, with 17 bases between them. As DNA, the CDR3 is TGTGCCACCAGTGATCAGGGGCTAAAGCTCCCGTTTTTT. Its translation: CATSDQGLKLPFF.

The J gene is TRBJ2-2, the V gene TRBV27; the D gene is possibly TRBD2 (5 bases). The germline V gene has CDR1 MNHEY and CDR2 SMNVEV (reference sequence). The CDR3 has 15 residues. Trimming removed 3 bases from V and 1 base from J, with 9 bases in between. The CDR3 sequence is CASSFLGLNTGELFF. The CDR3 nucleotides read TGTGCCAGCAGTTTCCTAGGACTGAACACCGGGGAGCTGTTTTTT.

The chain uses TRBV27 and TRBJ1-2; 11 nucleotides match TRBD1. V lost 5 bases and J lost 4; bases outside the gene matches: 12. The germline V gene has CDR1 MNHEY and CDR2 SMNVEV (reference sequence). This CDR3 region has 17 residues. The CDR3 nucleotides read TGTGCCAGCAGTCCAGGACAGGGGGCAAACATAGGCTATGGCTACACCTTC. As protein: CASSPGQGANIGYGYTF.

The V and J genes are TRBV24-1 and TRBJ2-1, with 12 bases aligning to TRBD2. The V gene's germline CDR1 is KGHDR and CDR2 SFDVKD. V was pared by 4 bases and J by 10 bases, with 4 bases of the junction left unmatched. There are 14 residues in the CDR3. The chain's CDR3 is CATSETGTSGEQFF. CDR3 coding DNA: TGTGCCACCAGTGAGACCGGGACTAGCGGGGAGCAGTTCTTC.

Concerning this clone: Other DNA sequences in the same sample also yield this CDR3. The chain uses TRBV5-1 and TRBJ2-7, with 7 bases lining up with TRBD1. The CDR3 is 14 residues long. From germline, CDR1 is SGHRS and CDR2 YFSETQ. V was clipped by 4 bases and J by 5 bases; unmatched bases: 9. The CDR3 loop is CASSPQQGTHEQYF. The CDR3 nucleotides read TGCGCCAGCAGCCCCCAACAGGGGACACACGAGCAGTACTTC. The full variable domain, its missing parts supplied by reference TRBV5-1 and TRBJ2-7, is KAGVTQTPRYLIKTRGQQVTLSCSPISGHRSVSWYQQTPGQGLQFLFEYFSETQRNKGNFPGRFSGRQFSNSRSEMNVSTLELGDSALYLCASSPQQGTHEQYFGPGTRLTVT.

This clone was counted a single time. The chain couples TRBV5-4 to TRBJ2-5; 12 positions agree with TRBD2. Unmatched junction bases numbered 14, after V lost 4 bases and J lost 7 bases. The CDR3 contains 17 residues. Germline V CDR1 and CDR2: SGHNT, YYREEE (reference sequence). CDR3 region: CASSPLAGGLISGTQYF. CDR3 nucleotide sequence: TGTGCCAGCAGCCCCCTAGCGGGAGGGCTTATTTCGGGGACCCAGTACTTC.

The chain recombines TRBV6-2 or TRBV6-3 with TRBJ1-1; D is uncertain. Germline lookup yields CDR1 MNHEY and CDR2 SVGEGT. The V end lost 6 bases, the J end lost 6 bases, and 11 bases lay between the germline ends. The CDR3 is 12 residues long. CDR3 residues: CASSLTVSEAFF. CDR3 DNA: TGTGCCAGCAGCCTAACGGTATCTGAAGCTTTCTTT.

This chain connects TRBV6-1 to TRBJ2-1; 8 nucleotides agree with TRBD1. Germline V gene lookup returns CDR1 MNHNS and CDR2 SASEGT. The junction had 11 bases not matched to a gene; V was cut back by 3 bases and J by 10 bases. This CDR3 comprises 15 residues. The CDR3 is CASSETGTGLFEQFF. The CDR3 coding sequence is TGTGCCAGCAGTGAGACCGGGACAGGTTTATTCGAGCAGTTCTTC.

The rearrangement uses TRBV11-2 and TRBJ2-3; 7 bases are a match to TRBD2. Germline CDR1 and CDR2: SGHAT and FQNNGV. The CDR3 sequence is 14 residues long. Trimming cost V 5 bases and J 0 bases; bases outside gene matches: 2. The CDR3 loop reads CASSPTSSTDTQYF. For the CDR3, the DNA is TGTGCCAGCAGCCCGACTAGCAGCACAGATACGCAGTATTTT.

Points on this clone: Within the sample, other DNA sequences also encode this same CDR3. This rearrangement joins TRBV4-2 to TRBJ1-2; 9 nucleotides agree with TRBD1. Germline V gives CDR1 LGHNA, CDR2 YNFKEQ. This CDR3 comprises 15 residues. V was pared by 4 bases and J by 4 bases, with 7 bases of the junction left unmatched. Here the CDR3 DNA reads TGTGCCAGCAGCCCTCTCGGACAGGGGCGCTATGGCTACACCTTC. This encodes CASSPLGQGRYGYTF.